The clone carrying this TCR beta chain has a count of ten or more. The entry originates in a study of Graves' ophthalmopathy and Graves' hyperthyroidism. Beta-chain TCR CDR3 regions were amplified from RNA transcripts. Second-round multiplex PCR came after a first-round RT-PCR that employed HTBI primers. TCRdb called the multiplex PCR reads again in MiXCR, with one record for every CDR3 protein. The sample gives some 520,000 distinct CDR3 sequences, approximately 15% of which show up once; roughly 9.8% is in the top ten. The sample taken for sequencing was blood. The clonotype was recovered from a woman aged 30 to 39 with Graves' ophthalmopathy.

This chain's CDR3 is CSVDWTGGYEQYF. As DNA, the CDR3 is TGCAGCGTTGACTGGACAGGGGGATACGAGCAGTACTTC. The chain couples TRBV29-1 to TRBJ2-7; 10 bases align to TRBD1. The CDR3 sequence is 13 residues long. Germline V CDR1 and CDR2: SQVTM, ANQGSEA. The junction had 3 bases not matched to a gene; V was cut back by 3 bases and J by 4 bases.